The 5 T cell receptor beta chains below come from one sample, sequenced in a study of OX40 agonist ivuxolimab in advanced cancers. Sequencing used immunoSEQ multiplex PCR; TCRdb keeps in-frame clones, though not all of them. The data contain tens of thousands of clones, under 90% of them singletons. The source was CD4+ or CD8+ T cells sorted from blood, collected in a trial of the OX40 agonist ivuxolimab. Receptors originate from an adult with an advanced solid tumor such as melanoma, head and neck, liver or kidney cancer.

V gene TRBV30 combines with J gene TRBJ1-4; 7 positions agree with TRBD1. The CDR3 length is 16 residues. V was pared by 2 bases and J by 7 bases, with 13 bases of the junction left unmatched. Germline CDR1 and CDR2: GTSNPN and SVGIG (reference sequence). CDR3 residues: CAWSPRQGLISEKLFF. In DNA form, the CDR3 reads TGTGCCTGGAGTCCTAGACAGGGCCTCATTAGTGAAAAACTGTTTTTT.

The chain couples TRBV9 to TRBJ2-1, with D maybe TRBD1 (7 bases). The germline gives CDR1 SGDLS, CDR2 YYNGEE. This CDR3 is 15 amino acids long. V was cut by 2 bases and J by 4 bases, with 13 bases left in between. Here the CDR3 DNA reads TGTGCCAGCAGCGTTGGACAGGAGGGTTACAATGAGCAGTTCTTC. Protein product: CASSVGQEGYNEQFF.

The V gene is TRBV4-2, the J gene TRBJ2-3, with a tentative D call TRBD2 (7 bases). The CDR3 has 17 residues. Germline V lookup: CDR1 LGHNA, CDR2 YNFKEQ. The V and J ends lost 4 bases and 7 bases respectively, with 24 bases between them. The CDR3 loop reads CASSPEGAGASRNTQYF. Written as DNA, the CDR3 is TGTGCCAGCAGCCCCGAAGGGGCGGGGGCCTCAAGAAATACGCAGTATTTT.

V gene TRBV7-3 combines with J gene TRBJ1-2; D perhaps matches TRBD1 (6 bases). Trimming shortened V by 5 bases and J by 1 base, and 14 bases separated the two germline ends. The CDR3 is 15 residues long. In germline, CDR1 is SGHTA, CDR2 FQGTGA. Written as DNA, the CDR3 is TGTGCCAGCAGCAAGTCCACAGGGATTAACTATGGCTACACCTTC. It is translated as CASSKSTGINYGYTF.

The V call is TRBV5-4, the J call TRBJ2-7; 9 nucleotides agree with TRBD2. This CDR3 is built from 12 residues. In germline, CDR1 is SGHNT, CDR2 YYREEE (reference sequence). The J segment lost 10 bases and the V segment lost 4 bases, leaving 6 bases of the junction unmatched. The CDR3 DNA reads as TGTGCCAGCAGCCCCTCTAGCGGGGTTCAGTACTTC. Protein product: CASSPSSGVQYF.